Shown below are 18 T cell receptor beta chains from a single sample sequenced in a study of shared clonotypes between healthy human individuals. Profiling relied on immunoSEQ multiplex PCR, and the TCRdb table lists in-frame clones only, not all of them. The repertoire holds about 2.4 million clones, approximately 93% seen once, with 0.35% to 0.45% in the top ten. Sequenced material: naive CD4+ T cells from PBMCs. Subset noted: CD45RA+ positively selected. These receptors originate from a man aged 18 to 30 in good health. Some clones in this sample may be carry-over from other donors' samples.

The CDR3 coding sequence is TGTGCCAGCAGTTCGGAAGGACAGCCTTTCTATGGCTACACCTTC. Protein product: CASSSEGQPFYGYTF. The genes are TRBV5-6 and TRBJ1-2; a weak D match, TRBD1 (6 bases). Germline V gene data show CDR1 as SGHDT and CDR2 as YYEEEE. There are 15 residues in the CDR3. Trimming took off 5 bases at V and 4 bases at J, with 18 bases between the two ends.

This clone was picked up a small number of times. The rearrangement links TRBV27 to TRBJ1-2; a weak D match, TRBD1 (5 bases). The CDR3 is 14 amino acids. The V end was cut by 7 bases, the J end by 3 bases, with 15 bases between. The germline gives CDR1 MNHEY, CDR2 SMNVEV (reference sequence). CDR3 DNA sequence: TGTGCCAGCACCCTAGGGGCGCCGGACTATGGCTACACCTTC. It is translated as CASTLGAPDYGYTF.

CDR3 protein: CASSSTAGVILETQYF. As DNA, the CDR3 is TGCGCCAGCAGCTCTACCGCAGGGGTTATCTTGGAGACCCAGTACTTC. The chain couples TRBV5-1 to TRBJ2-5, with D tentatively TRBD1 (6 bases). Germline assignment: CDR1 SGHRS and CDR2 YFSETQ. Trimming left V 3 bases short and J 5 bases short, with 20 bases between. The CDR3 spans 16 residues.

This chain connects TRBV28 to TRBJ1-2; D is unclear. The CDR3 covers 14 residues. Germline CDR1 is MDHEN and CDR2 is SYDVKM. Trimming took 7 bases from V and 4 from J, leaving 16 bases between them. CDR3 nucleotide sequence: TGTGCCAGCACCACCCCCAGCTTCATCTATGGCTACACCTTC. Protein sequence: CASTTPSFIYGYTF.

This chain links TRBV4-1 with TRBJ2-1, with 10 nucleotides matching TRBD1. J gave up 7 bases and V 4 bases, and 10 bases lay outside the gene matches. The CDR3 is 16 amino acids. CDR1 and CDR2 (germline): MGHRA, YSYEKL. CDR3 amino acids: CASSLEGSGQGNEQFF. In nucleotides, the CDR3 is TGCGCCAGCAGCCTCGAGGGGTCGGGACAGGGGAATGAGCAGTTCTTC.

This chain links TRBV15 with TRBJ1-4; D remains unclear. CDR1 is LNHNV and CDR2 is YYDKDF in the germline V gene (reference sequence). This CDR3 is built from 14 residues. V lost 3 bases and J lost 4, with 9 bases in between. The CDR3 nucleotides read TGTGCCACCAGCAGCCGGGCCCGTAATGAAAAACTGTTTTTT. It encodes CATSSRARNEKLFF.

V and J are TRBV28 and TRBJ2-5; 15 nucleotides align to TRBD2. V trimming: 6 bases; J trimming: 2 bases; junction bases outside the gene matches: 7. Germline V gene data show CDR1 as MDHEN and CDR2 as SYDVKM. This CDR3 region has 17 residues. CDR3 nucleotides: TGTGCCAGCAGGGTGGGACTAGCGGGAGGCAAACAAGAGACCCAGTACTTC. Translating it yields CASRVGLAGGKQETQYF.

As regards this clone: Other DNA sequences within the sample encode an identical CDR3. V gene TRBV7-3 combines with J gene TRBJ2-3; D unclear. Trimming cost V 2 bases and J 2 bases, with 8 bases left between them. The CDR3 is 14 residues long. Per germline, CDR1 SGHTA and CDR2 FQGTGA. The CDR3 region has the DNA TGTGCCAGCAGCTTAGGGTTGTCCACAGATACGCAGTATTTT. This encodes CASSLGLSTDTQYF.

To note about this clone: Other DNA variants within this sample encode the same CDR3. V gene TRBV5-5 combines with J gene TRBJ2-3; 12 nucleotides agree with TRBD2. After removal of 0 bases from V and 4 bases from J, the junction contained 0 bases not matched to a gene. This CDR3 is 15 amino acids long. Per germline, CDR1 SGHKS and CDR2 YYEKEE (reference sequence). The CDR3 spells CASSLGLAGADTQYF. For the CDR3, the DNA is TGTGCCAGCAGCTTGGGACTAGCGGGAGCAGATACGCAGTATTTT.

This rearrangement joins TRBV5-6 to TRBJ2-7; D ambiguous. The CDR3 spans 17 residues. Germline CDR1 and CDR2: SGHDT and YYEEEE. Trimming removed 4 bases at V and 2 bases at J, with 22 bases between. This CDR3 is CASSVYRTAGLPYEQYF. In DNA, the CDR3 is TGTGCCAGCAGCGTATACCGGACGGCCGGCCTTCCCTACGAGCAGTACTTC. The variable domain in full, with the rest retrieved from reference TRBV5-6 and TRBJ2-7, is DAGVTQSPTHLIKTRGQQVTLRCSPKSGHDTVSWYQQALGQGPQFIFQYYEEEERQRGNFPDRFSGHQFPNYSSELNVNALLLGDSALYLCASSVYRTAGLPYEQYFGPGTRLTVT.

This chain links TRBV2 with TRBJ1-2, with unresolved D. The CDR3 consists of 13 residues. Germline CDR1 and CDR2: SNHLY and FYNNEI. The germline V and J ends were trimmed by 5 bases and 5 bases, with 12 bases remaining between them. The CDR3 sequence is CASSRISGYGYTF. Written as DNA, the CDR3 is TGTGCCAGCAGTCGTATTTCGGGGTATGGCTACACCTTC.

The CDR3 DNA reads TGTGCCAGCAGCTACCGGGACACGGACTCCTACGAGCAGTACTTC. Translated: CASSYRDTDSYEQYF. The chain is built from TRBV11-2 and TRBJ2-7, with a possible D match to TRBD1 (6 bases). The germline CDR1 and CDR2 sequences are SGHAT and FQNNGV. The CDR3 length is 15 residues. V lost 4 bases, J lost 0 bases, and 13 bases lay in between.

The chain has TRBV4-2 and TRBJ2-1; D unclear. Per the germline V gene, CDR1 is LGHNA and CDR2 is YNFKEQ. This CDR3 is 15 amino acids long. Trimming left V 4 bases short and J 4 bases short, with 14 bases between. The CDR3 is CASSRMDRIYNEQFF. CDR3 coding DNA: TGTGCCAGCAGCCGCATGGATCGGATTTACAATGAGCAGTTCTTC.

The chain is built from TRBV7-9 and TRBJ2-7; the match to TRBD2 covers 7 bases. With 6 bases clipped from V and 3 bases from J, the junction kept 11 bases outside the gene matches. Per the germline V gene, CDR1 is SEHNR and CDR2 is FQNEAQ (reference sequence). This CDR3 contains 15 residues. CDR3 protein: CASSRRRGEGYEQYF. DNA for the CDR3: TGTGCCAGCAGTCGGCGTCGGGGGGAGGGCTACGAGCAGTACTTC.

The rearrangement joins TRBV5-1 to TRBJ2-7; D possibly matches TRBD1 or TRBD2 (6 bases each). CDR1 is SGHRS, CDR2 YFSETQ, per germline. CDR3 length equals 16 residues. Deletions cut 0 bases from V and 0 bases from J, with 13 bases between. CDR3 DNA sequence: TGCGCCAGCAGCTTGGCCGGGGGCGCCGGCTCCTACGAGCAGTACTTC. Translating gives CASSLAGGAGSYEQYF.

The rearrangement uses TRBV4-3 and TRBJ2-4, with D tentatively TRBD2 (7 bases). Germline CDR1 LGHNA, CDR2 YSLEER. The CDR3 runs to 15 residues. V was clipped by 4 bases and J by 5 bases, with 15 bases between them. CDR3 in amino acids: CASSLRGGTQNIQYF. In DNA, the CDR3 is TGCGCCAGCAGCCTAAGGGGGGGAACTCAAAACATTCAGTACTTC.

The chain joins TRBV21-1 to TRBJ2-3; the table's D gene call, TRBD2, was not cross checked with the DNA. TRBV21-1 is listed as a pseudogene. This CDR3 region has 15 residues. The CDR3 here is CANLKREWCTDTQYF. In nucleotides, the CDR3 is TGTGCCAACTTAAAGCGGGAGTGGTGCACAGATACGCAGTATTTT.

The rearrangement uses TRBV9 and TRBJ2-1; 12 bases map to TRBD2. CDR1 and CDR2 (germline): SGDLS, YYNGEE. With V trimmed by 0 bases and J by 9 bases, 10 bases remained unmatched. There are 17 residues in the CDR3. Here the CDR3 DNA reads TGTGCCAGCAGCGTAGTAGCTCGGCTAGCGGGAGGGAGTGAGCAGTTCTTC. It specifies CASSVVARLAGGSEQFF. The complete variable domain, with remaining parts taken from reference TRBV9 and TRBJ2-1, reads DSGVTQTPKHLITATGQRVTLRCSPRSGDLSVYWYQQSLDQGLQFLIQYYNGEERAKGNILERFSAQQFPDLHSELNLSSLELGDSALYFCASSVVARLAGGSEQFFGPGTRLTVL.